The entry that follows covers one T cell receptor beta chain sequence. What it binds is unknown. The source of the sample is a study of T-cell memory formation after mild COVID-19. General study results and limits: Cross-reactive memory appears to have joined, as suggested by some responding clones showing up in pre-infection memory. Mainly CM and EM harbored the contracting CD4+ clones; mainly EMRA harbored the CD8+ ones. Nothing confirmed that second-wave clones peaking on day 37 were specific for SARS-CoV-2.

Libraries for TCRalpha and TCRbeta carried sample barcodes and unique molecular identifiers via 5'RACE. TCRdb reprocessed the 5' RACE reads via MiXCR and lists one record per CDR3 protein. The sample has over 500,000 distinct CDR3 sequences; 17% are singletons. Per the germline V gene, CDR1 is SGHKS and CDR2 is YYEKEE (reference sequence). The V gene end was trimmed by 3 bases and the J gene end by 7 bases; junction bases not matched to a gene: 16. The CDR3 runs to 18 residues. The sequencing input was PBMCs or a T cell subset sorted from them (not recorded which). The rearrangement uses TRBV5-5 and TRBJ2-1; TRBD1 matches 10 bases. The sequence was collected from an adult woman who had mild COVID-19 (a few samples of this study predate the infection). Cell type and time point are not known. DNA for the CDR3: TGTGCCAGCAGCTCGACAGGGGGCGCAGGCGGGAGGCGGAATGAGCAGTTCTTC. Residues: CASSSTGGAGGRRNEQFF.